The clone carrying this T cell receptor (beta chain) is labeled medium-sized. The data belong to a study of tumor-infiltrating lymphocytes in oesophageal squamous cell carcinoma. TCRdb processed the PCR reads anew with MiXCR; each CDR3 protein has one entry. The repertoire holds 8,500 to 14,000 distinct CDR3 sequences, 50% to 65% seen once, with around a third in the top ten. Sequencing was performed on esophageal tumor tissue. This clonotype originated in a male donor with esophageal squamous cell carcinoma.

This CDR3 is CASSLGRGGQETQYF. DNA for the CDR3: TGTGCCAGCAGTTTGGGGCGGGGGGGCCAAGAGACCCAGTACTTC. The chain recombines TRBV12-3 or TRBV12-4 with TRBJ2-5, with 9 bases matching TRBD2. V shed 3 bases and J 1 base; nucleotides not matched to a gene: 3. The length of the CDR3 is 15 residues.